The clone carrying this T cell receptor (beta chain) was counted between two and nine times. Libraries were prepared by immunoSEQ multiplex PCR; TCRdb keeps only in-frame clonotypes and omits some of them. The sample carries 200,000 or so clones, around 80% recorded once. The data were taken from a study of blood T cell repertoires in COVID-19. The germline gives CDR1 SGHDT, CDR2 YYEEEE. V lost 0 bases and J lost 4, with 16 bases in between. The CDR3 runs 16 residues. The sequencing sample was made of peripheral blood. J is TRBJ2-5 and V is TRBV5-6; tentative D call: TRBD1 (5 bases). This clonotype was obtained from a human donor in a cohort sampled during active COVID-19. CDR3: CASSLARQRAVETQYF. The DNA for the CDR3 is TGTGCCAGCAGCTTGGCCAGACAGAGAGCTGTAGAGACCCAGTACTTC.